Below, 10 T cell receptor beta chains from the same sample are listed, as sequenced in a study of cytomegalovirus exposure and HLA in healthy donors. Researchers ran the PCR with 60 Vbeta and 13 Jbeta primers. Clones were read by immunoSEQ multiplex PCR, and TCRdb kept only the in-frame ones, dropping some. The sample gives about 200,000 clones, around 79% of which show up once; roughly 0.22% is in the top ten. Source material: PBMCs. These receptor sequences come from a girl aged 2 to 10 in good health and CMV-seronegative.

Concerning this clone itself: The identical CDR3 is also encoded by other nucleotide sequences in the sample. The chain is built from TRBV9 and TRBJ2-3, with 10 bases matching TRBD2. This CDR3 region has 16 residues. Germline CDR1 and CDR2: SGDLS and YYNGEE. Unmatched junction bases numbered 3, after V lost 0 bases and J lost 2 bases. CDR3 sequence reads: CASSVGLAGVTDTQYF. CDR3 bases: TGTGCCAGCAGCGTAGGGCTAGCGGGGGTCACAGATACGCAGTATTTT. The full variable domain, in which reference TRBV9 and TRBJ2-3 provide the parts outside the CDR3, is DSGVTQTPKHLITATGQRVTLRCSPRSGDLSVYWYQQSLDQGLQFLIQYYNGEERAKGNILERFSAQQFPDLHSELNLSSLELGDSALYFCASSVGLAGVTDTQYFGPGTRLTVL.

CDR3 nucleotide sequence: TGTGCCAGCAGCTACCGGGACAGGGGGCCCTACCAAGAGACCCAGTACTTC. This encodes CASSYRDRGPYQETQYF. V is TRBV5-4 and J is TRBJ2-5; 12 bases map to TRBD1. V lost 3 bases and J lost 0; bases outside the gene matches: 6. The germline CDR1 and CDR2 sequences are SGHNT and YYREEE (reference sequence). The CDR3 sequence is 17 residues long.

V and J are TRBV5-4 and TRBJ2-5; 12 bases fit TRBD2. The CDR3 spans 15 residues. The germline CDR1 and CDR2 sequences are SGHNT and YYREEE (reference sequence). V was clipped by 4 bases and J by 4 bases; unmatched bases: 5. In DNA, the CDR3 is TGTGCCAGCAGCCACCTAGCGGGGGGGCCAGAGACCCAGTACTTC. Translating it yields CASSHLAGGPETQYF.

The chain joins TRBV5-1 to TRBJ2-7; maybe TRBD2 (5 bases). Trimming took 6 bases from V and 4 from J, leaving 14 bases between them. This CDR3 comprises 13 residues. Per the germline V gene, CDR1 is SGHRS and CDR2 is YFSETQ. The CDR3 is CASKDAGGYEQYF. The CDR3 DNA is TGCGCCAGCAAGGATGCGGGTGGGTACGAGCAGTACTTC.

The chain uses TRBV5-1 and TRBJ1-4, with 7 bases matching TRBD1. CDR3 length: 14 amino acids. V dropped 5 bases and J dropped 5; count of bases not matched to a gene: 6. The germline gives CDR1 SGHRS, CDR2 YFSETQ. This CDR3 is CASSHTGENEKLFF. The CDR3 DNA sequence: TGCGCCAGCAGTCACACAGGGGAAAATGAAAAACTGTTTTTT.

The chain joins TRBV19 to TRBJ1-5; 9 nucleotides align to TRBD1. The CDR3 length is 14 residues. The J segment lost 9 bases and the V segment lost 5 bases, leaving 8 bases of the junction unmatched. Germline CDR1 reads LNHDA; CDR2 reads SQIVND (reference sequence). In DNA, the CDR3 is TGTGCCAGTAGTCCACAGGGGGCCGCGTTGCCCCAGCATTTT. Amino acid sequence: CASSPQGAALPQHF.

The chain links TRBV9 to TRBJ1-2; 7 nucleotides line up with TRBD1. Trimming took 3 bases from V and 6 from J; bases not matched to a gene: 11. Germline CDR1 and CDR2: SGDLS and YYNGEE. The length of the CDR3 is 15 residues. The CDR3 DNA sequence: TGTGCCAGCAGCGGATGGGACAGCCCGGTGGATGGCTACACCTTC. It specifies CASSGWDSPVDGYTF.

This chain links TRBV2 with TRBJ1-2; 10 nucleotides align to TRBD1. Germline CDR1 SNHLY, CDR2 FYNNEI. After removal of 6 bases from V and 2 bases from J, the junction contained 6 bases not matched to a gene. This CDR3 is 15 amino acids long. Here the CDR3 DNA reads TGTGCCAGCAGCGATATGACAGGGGGCAACTATGGCTACACCTTC. Its protein is CASSDMTGGNYGYTF.

The chain is built from TRBV6-1 and TRBJ1-2; D call uncertain. Germline CDR1 is MNHNS and CDR2 is SASEGT. Trimming took 6 bases from V and 4 from J, leaving 15 bases between them. The CDR3 is made up of 14 amino acids. This CDR3 reads CASRKDSTAYGYTF. Here the CDR3 DNA reads TGTGCCAGCAGGAAAGACTCCACTGCCTATGGCTACACCTTC.

The chain recombines TRBV5-6 with TRBJ2-2, with TRBD2 matching over 11 bases. CDR3 length: 16 amino acids. Germline assignment: CDR1 SGHDT and CDR2 YYEEEE. V was pared by 4 bases and J by 5 bases, with 7 bases of the junction left unmatched. CDR3 DNA: TGTGCCAGCAGCCACTTTTCTAGCGGGAGGACCGGGGAGCTGTTTTTT. It yields the protein CASSHFSSGRTGELFF.